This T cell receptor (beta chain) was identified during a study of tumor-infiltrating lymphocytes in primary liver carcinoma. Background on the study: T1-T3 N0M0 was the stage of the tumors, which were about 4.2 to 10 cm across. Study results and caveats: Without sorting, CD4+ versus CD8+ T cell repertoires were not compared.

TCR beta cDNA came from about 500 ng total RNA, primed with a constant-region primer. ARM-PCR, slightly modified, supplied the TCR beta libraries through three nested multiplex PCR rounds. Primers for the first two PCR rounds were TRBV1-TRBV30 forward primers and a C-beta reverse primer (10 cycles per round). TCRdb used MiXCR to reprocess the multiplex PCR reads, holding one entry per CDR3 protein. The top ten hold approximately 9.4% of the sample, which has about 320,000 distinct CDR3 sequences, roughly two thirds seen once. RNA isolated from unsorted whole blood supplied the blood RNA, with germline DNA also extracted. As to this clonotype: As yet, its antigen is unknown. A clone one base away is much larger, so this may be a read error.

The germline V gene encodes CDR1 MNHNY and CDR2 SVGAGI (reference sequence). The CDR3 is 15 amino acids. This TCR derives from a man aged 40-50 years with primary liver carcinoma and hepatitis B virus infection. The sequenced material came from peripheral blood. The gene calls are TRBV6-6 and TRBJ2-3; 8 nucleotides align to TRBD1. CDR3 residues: CASSPRDRSTGTQYF. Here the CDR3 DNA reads TGTGCCAGCAGTCCGCGGGACAGGAGCACAGGTACGCAGTATTTT.